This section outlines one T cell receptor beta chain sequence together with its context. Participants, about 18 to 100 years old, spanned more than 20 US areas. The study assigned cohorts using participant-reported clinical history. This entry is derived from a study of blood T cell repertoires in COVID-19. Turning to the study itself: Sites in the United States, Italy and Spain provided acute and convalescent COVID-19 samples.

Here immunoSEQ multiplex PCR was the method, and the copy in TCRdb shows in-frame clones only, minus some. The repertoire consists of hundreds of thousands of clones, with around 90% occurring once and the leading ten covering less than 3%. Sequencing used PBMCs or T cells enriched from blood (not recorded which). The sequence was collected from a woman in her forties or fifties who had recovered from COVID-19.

The CDR3 DNA follows: TGCGCCAGCAGCCCCTCCCGGCGGGAAGAATTGGGTGGCTACACCTTC. It yields the protein CASSPSRREELGGYTF. The chain uses TRBV4-3 and TRBJ1-2; D call uncertain. CDR1 LGHNA and CDR2 YSLEER come from the germline V gene. V lost 4 bases and J lost 7, with 22 bases in between. The CDR3 is made up of 16 amino acids.